The T cell receptor (beta chain) described here comes from a study of CD8 T cells in ankylosing spondylitis. The germline V gene has CDR1 SGDLS and CDR2 YYNGEE. This CDR3 is 14 amino acids long. The ends were cut back, 0 bases at V and 6 bases at J, with 12 bases in the middle. Quantitative barcoded 5'-RACE was used to prepare TCR beta libraries. TCRdb recomputed calls from the 5' RACE reads with MiXCR, one row per CDR3 protein. The sample holds about 150,000 distinct CDR3 sequences, 6% to 8% seen once. This clonotype showed up many times. As yet, its antigen is unknown. Broader study findings: Eight or nine highly homologous variants made up a TCR beta motif that seemed to typify ankylosing spondylitis blood. Disease-linked clones were reportedly significantly enriched in matched ankylosing spondylitis synovial fluid. Peripheral blood held disease-linked clones only at relatively low frequency, and these were CD8+.

The chain links TRBV9 to TRBJ1-2; D remains ambiguous. This TCR derives from a female donor with ankylosing spondylitis or in good health (not recorded which). The sample was blood, either unsorted or a sorted T cell fraction (not recorded which). The CDR3 DNA reads TGTGCCAGCAGCGTAGGCGGGATTACTGATGGCTACACCTTC. This codes for CASSVGGITDGYTF.